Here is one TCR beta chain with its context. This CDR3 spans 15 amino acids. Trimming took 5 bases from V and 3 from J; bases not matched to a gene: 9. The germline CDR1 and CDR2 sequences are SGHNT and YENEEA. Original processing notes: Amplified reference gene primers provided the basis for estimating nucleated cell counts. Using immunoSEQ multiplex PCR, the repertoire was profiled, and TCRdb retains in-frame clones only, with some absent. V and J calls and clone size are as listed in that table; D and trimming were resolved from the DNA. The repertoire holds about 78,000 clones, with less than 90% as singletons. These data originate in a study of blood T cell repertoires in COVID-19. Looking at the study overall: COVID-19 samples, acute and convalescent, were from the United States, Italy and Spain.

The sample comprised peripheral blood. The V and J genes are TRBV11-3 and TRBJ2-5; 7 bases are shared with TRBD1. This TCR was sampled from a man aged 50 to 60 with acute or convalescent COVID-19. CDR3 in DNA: TGTGCCAGCAGCCCGACAGGGAAGACTAAAGAGACCCAGTACTTC. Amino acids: CASSPTGKTKETQYF.